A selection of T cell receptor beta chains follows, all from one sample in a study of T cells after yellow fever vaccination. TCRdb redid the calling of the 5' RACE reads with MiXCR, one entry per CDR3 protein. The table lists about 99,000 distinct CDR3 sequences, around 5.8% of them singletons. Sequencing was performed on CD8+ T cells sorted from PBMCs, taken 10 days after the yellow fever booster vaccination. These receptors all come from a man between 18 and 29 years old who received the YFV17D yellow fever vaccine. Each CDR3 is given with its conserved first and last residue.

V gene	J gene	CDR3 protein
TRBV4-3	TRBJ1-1	CASSQTGGYTEAFF
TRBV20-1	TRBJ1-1	CSARDWAVLNTEAFF
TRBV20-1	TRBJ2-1	CSATTIKGYNEQFF
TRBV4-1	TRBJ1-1	CASSQRQGDLAFF
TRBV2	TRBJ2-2	CARREVGTGELFF
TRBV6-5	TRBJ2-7	CASSYSTSGQNYEQYF
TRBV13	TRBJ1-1	CASSKVNTEAFF
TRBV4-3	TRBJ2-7	CASSRTRLTNSLEQYF
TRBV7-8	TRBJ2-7	CASSLRASGTYEQYF
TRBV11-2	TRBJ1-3	CASSLVPGQGASGNTIYF
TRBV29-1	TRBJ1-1	CSVEVKGGQGILEAFF
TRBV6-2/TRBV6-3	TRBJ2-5	CASTPHPLWDIAQETQYF
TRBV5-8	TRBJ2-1	CASSYGTGVGFEQFF
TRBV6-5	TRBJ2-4	CASSYGPQNIQYF
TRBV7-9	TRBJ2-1	CASSASGGPEYNEQFF
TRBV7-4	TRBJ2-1	CASRPEYNEQFF
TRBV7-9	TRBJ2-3	CASSPTDTQYF
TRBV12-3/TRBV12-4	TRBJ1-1	CASSEIGTEAFF
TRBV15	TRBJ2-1	CATSVLNRGSGNEQFF
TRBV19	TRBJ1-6	CATAAGEHSYNSPLHF
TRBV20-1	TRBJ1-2	CSARVRGTNYGYTF
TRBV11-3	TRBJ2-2	CASSPSGQGLGGELFF
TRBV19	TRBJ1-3	CASSARSSDTIYF
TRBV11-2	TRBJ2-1	CASSPRWQGIDNEQFF
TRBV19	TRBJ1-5	CASRRPGSNSNQPQHF
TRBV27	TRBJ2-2	CATGGTGELFF
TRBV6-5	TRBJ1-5	CASSRYGSNQPQHF
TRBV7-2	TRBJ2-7	CASSSGRGPDYEQYF
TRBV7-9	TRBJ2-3	CASSGVADTQYF
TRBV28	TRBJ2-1	CASSLFGLAEISYNEQFF
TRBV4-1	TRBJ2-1	CASSPRAHYEQFF
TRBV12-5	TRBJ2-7	CASGLGNPRGYEQYF
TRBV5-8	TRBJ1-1	CASIQRNRADTEAFF
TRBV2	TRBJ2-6	CASGDDRDTGANVLTF
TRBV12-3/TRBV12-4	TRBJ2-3	CASSLATHPDTQYF
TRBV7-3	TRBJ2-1	CASSVSGTSGGPGENEQFF
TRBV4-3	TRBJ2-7	CASSQQGRDWDEQYF
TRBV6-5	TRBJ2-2	CASRPTSGGANGELFF
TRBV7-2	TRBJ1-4	CASSLPRDRGEEEKLFF
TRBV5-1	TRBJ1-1	CASMRGDSLMNTEAFF
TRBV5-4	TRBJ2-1	CASSLSLEAYNEQFF
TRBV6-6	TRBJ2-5	CASSLYQGEETQYF
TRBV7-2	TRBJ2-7	CASSWRPGGSGDPYEQYF
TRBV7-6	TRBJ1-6	CASSLNPDPDSPLHF
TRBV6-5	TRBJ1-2	CASSPFQGARGYTF
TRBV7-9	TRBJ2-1	CASSFGVNEQFF
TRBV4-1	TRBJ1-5	CASSTEMGFQPQHF
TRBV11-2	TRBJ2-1	CASSLGRRGMSYNEQFF
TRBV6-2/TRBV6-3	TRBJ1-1	CASSYSLAADEAFF
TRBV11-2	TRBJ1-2	CASRPGGQAYGYTF
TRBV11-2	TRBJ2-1	CASSWVGAENNEQFF
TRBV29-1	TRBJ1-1	CSVTQGSTEAFF
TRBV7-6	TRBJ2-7	CASSPTGGDPYEQYF
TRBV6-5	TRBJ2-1	CASSPGDGIYNEQFF
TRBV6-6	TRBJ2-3	CASILNPFGGGVTDTQYF
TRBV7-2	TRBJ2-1	CASSPGGSSYNEQFF
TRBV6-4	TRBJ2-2	CASSEGDTGELFF
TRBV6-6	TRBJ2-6	CASSYSKQGAQAGANVLTF
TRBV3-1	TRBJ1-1	CASSQEQENTEAFF